The rows below give T cell receptor beta chains drawn from one sample of a study of blood T cell repertoires in COVID-19. Generated by immunoSEQ multiplex PCR, the TCRdb table keeps only in-frame clones and is missing some. Seen here are around 110,000 clones, roughly four fifths observed once, and the top ten hold 4% to 5.5%. The sequenced material came from peripheral blood. These receptors all come from an older woman with acute or convalescent COVID-19. Both conserved end residues are part of each CDR3. D genes are given only for firm matches. The size of a clone is reported for some rows only, either as once, few or many, or as a class for expanded clones.

D: TRBD2; V: TRBV6-5; J: TRBJ2-1; size: NA; DNA: TGTGCCAGCACTCCCGGACTAGCTGGTTGGGATGAGCAGTTCTTC; CDR3: CASTPGLAGWDEQFF
D: NA; V: TRBV27; J: TRBJ2-1; size: once; DNA: TGTGCCAGCATCGCGACCACCGCAGGTAACAATGAGCAGTTCTTC; CDR3: CASIATTAGNNEQFF
D: NA; V: TRBV20-1; J: TRBJ1-1; size: NA; DNA: TGCAGTGCTGGAGGACAGTCAATAACTTTCTTT; CDR3: CSAGGQSITFF
D: NA; V: TRBV5-4; J: TRBJ2-6; size: few; DNA: TGTGCCAGCAGCTTGGACAGGGCCTCTGGGGCCAACGTCCTGACTTTC; CDR3: CASSLDRASGANVLTF
D: TRBD1; V: TRBV11-2; J: TRBJ2-5; size: NA; DNA: TGTGCCAGCAGCTTAGGGACAGGAGCTACCAACCAGCAAGAGACCCAGTACTTC; CDR3: CASSLGTGATNQQETQYF
D: TRBD2; V: TRBV2; J: TRBJ2-5; size: NA; DNA: TGTGCCAGCAGCTCCCCTACGGGGGGTGAAGCGACCCAGTACTTC; CDR3: CASSSPTGGEATQYF
D: TRBD1; V: TRBV18; J: TRBJ1-1; size: NA; DNA: TGTGCCAGCTCACCATCGACAGGGGAAGCTTTCTTT; CDR3: CASSPSTGEAFF
D: NA; V: TRBV3-1/TRBV3-2; J: TRBJ1-1; size: NA; DNA: TGTGCCAGCAGCCGTCTTCAGGTGAACACTGAAGCTTTCTTT; CDR3: CASSRLQVNTEAFF
D: TRBD1; V: TRBV11-1; J: TRBJ2-1; size: NA; DNA: TGTGCCAGCAGTTCCGGGACAGGGGGCTATGAGCAGTTCTTC; CDR3: CASSSGTGGYEQFF
D: TRBD1; V: TRBV27; J: TRBJ1-1; size: NA; DNA: TGTGCCAGCAGTTTAGGAGGGACAGGGTTGGGTCTCGAAGCTTTCTTT; CDR3: CASSLGGTGLGLEAFF
D: NA; V: TRBV7-9; J: TRBJ1-6; size: NA; DNA: TGTGCCAGCAGCTCACAGAATTCTCCGATTAATTCACCCCTCCACTTT; CDR3: CASSSQNSPINSPLHF
D: TRBD2; V: TRBV5-1; J: TRBJ2-3; size: NA; DNA: TGCGCCAGCAGCAATAGCGGGGGGGCCCTTAGCACAGATACGCAGTATTTT; CDR3: CASSNSGGALSTDTQYF
D: NA; V: TRBV5-1; J: TRBJ2-7; size: NA; DNA: TGCGCCAGCAGCTTGGCCACCGGGACTCTAACCTACGAGCAGTACTTC; CDR3: CASSLATGTLTYEQYF
D: NA; V: TRBV11-3; J: TRBJ1-1; size: NA; DNA: TGTGCCAGCAGTCTGACAGGCCTTGGCACTGAAGCTTTCTTT; CDR3: CASSLTGLGTEAFF
D: TRBD2; V: TRBV5-1; J: TRBJ2-1; size: NA; DNA: TGCGCCAGCAGCTTGGCTAGCGGGGGGTTCAATGAGCAGTTCTTC; CDR3: CASSLASGGFNEQFF
D: TRBD1; V: TRBV7-3; J: TRBJ2-7; size: NA; DNA: TGTGCCAGCAGCCAAGGGACAGGTTGGCAGTACGAGCAGTACTTC; CDR3: CASSQGTGWQYEQYF
D: NA; V: TRBV3-1/TRBV3-2; J: TRBJ2-3; size: NA; DNA: TGTGCCAGCAGCCAAAGTCTGGGAGATACACAGTATTTT; CDR3: CASSQSLGDTQYF
D: NA; V: TRBV6-5; J: TRBJ2-7; size: NA; DNA: TGTGCCAGCAGTTATTCTAACAGGAGCCAACGGTACTTC; CDR3: CASSYSNRSQRYF
D: NA; V: TRBV11-2; J: TRBJ2-7; size: few; DNA: TGTGCCAGCAGCTTAGAGCCTAGCTTCGACGAGCAGTACTTC; CDR3: CASSLEPSFDEQYF
D: NA; V: TRBV1; J: TRBJ1-2; size: NA; DNA: TGCACCAGCAGCCTCCCGAGCGGGACCGCTGGCTACACCTTC; CDR3: CTSSLPSGTAGYTF
D: NA; V: TRBV6-5; J: TRBJ2-2; size: NA; DNA: TGTGGCACGGGGGATACGAACACCGGGGAGCTGTTTTTT; CDR3: CGTGDTNTGELFF
D: TRBD1; V: TRBV25-1; J: TRBJ1-2; size: NA; DNA: TGTGCCAGCAGTGATCGGGGGACAGCGGCTAACTATGGCTACACCTTC; CDR3: CASSDRGTAANYGYTF
D: NA; V: TRBV11-3; J: TRBJ2-1; size: NA; DNA: TGTGCCAGCAGCCGAGGGACGGGGAGGTTCGAGAATGAGCAGTTCTTC; CDR3: CASSRGTGRFENEQFF
D: NA; V: TRBV6-2/TRBV6-3; J: TRBJ1-1; size: few; DNA: TGTGCCAGCAGTTACGGGTTCCGACAGTTGAACACTGAAGCTTTCTTT; CDR3: CASSYGFRQLNTEAFF
D: TRBD1; V: TRBV24-1; J: TRBJ1-5; size: NA; DNA: TGTGCCACCAGGGACAGGGACGATCAGCCCCAGCATTTT; CDR3: CATRDRDDQPQHF
D: TRBD1; V: TRBV6-2/TRBV6-3; J: TRBJ2-7; size: NA; DNA: TGTGCCAGCAGTTACATGACAGGGACCAGCTACGAGCAGTACTTC; CDR3: CASSYMTGTSYEQYF
D: NA; V: TRBV3-1/TRBV3-2; J: TRBJ1-1; size: NA; DNA: TGTGCCAGCAGCTTAGACAGGCTCAACACTGAAGCTTTCTTT; CDR3: CASSLDRLNTEAFF
D: NA; V: TRBV5-1; J: TRBJ1-1; size: NA; DNA: TGCGCCAGCAGCTTGGCCGGAGTCGGGGGAGGCACTGAAGCTTTCTTT; CDR3: CASSLAGVGGGTEAFF
D: NA; V: TRBV7-2; J: TRBJ2-6; size: NA; DNA: TGTGCCAGCAGCCCAGGAGGGGCCTCTGGGGCCAACGTCCTGACTTTC; CDR3: CASSPGGASGANVLTF
D: TRBD2; V: TRBV7-9; J: TRBJ2-3; size: NA; DNA: TGTGCCACTCTCGGGGGGAAAGGCGCAGATACGCAGTATTTT; CDR3: CATLGGKGADTQYF
D: NA; V: TRBV18; J: TRBJ1-4; size: NA; DNA: TGTGCCAGCTCACCGGGGCTGGGTGAAAAACTGTTTTTT; CDR3: CASSPGLGEKLFF
D: TRBD2; V: TRBV11-3; J: TRBJ2-1; size: NA; DNA: TGTGCCAGCAGCGTGCCGGGACTAGCGGGGGGGGAGCAGTTCTTC; CDR3: CASSVPGLAGGEQFF
D: NA; V: TRBV9; J: TRBJ1-1; size: NA; DNA: TGTGCCAGCAGCGTCCGGCCGGGCACTGAAGCTTTCTTT; CDR3: CASSVRPGTEAFF
D: TRBD2; V: TRBV7-6; J: TRBJ2-5; size: NA; DNA: TGTGCCAGCAGCTCCCCTCGAGGGACTAGCGGCCAAGAGACCCAGTACTTC; CDR3: CASSSPRGTSGQETQYF
D: NA; V: TRBV19; J: TRBJ2-1; size: NA; DNA: TGTGCCAGTAGTATAGATCCCCACCGGGGCAATGAGCAGTTCTTC; CDR3: CASSIDPHRGNEQFF
D: TRBD1; V: TRBV12-3/TRBV12-4; J: TRBJ1-2; size: NA; DNA: TGTGCCAGCAGCCGGGGACAGGGTGGTGGCTACACCTTC; CDR3: CASSRGQGGGYTF
D: TRBD1; V: TRBV10-1; J: TRBJ2-5; size: NA; DNA: TGCGCCACATCGACAGGGGGCCGAGAGACCCAGTACTTC; CDR3: CATSTGGRETQYF
D: NA; V: TRBV5-1; J: TRBJ1-6; size: NA; DNA: TGCGCCAGCAGCCTGGACCTCCGTGAGAATTCACCCCTCCACTTT; CDR3: CASSLDLRENSPLHF
D: NA; V: TRBV10-3; J: TRBJ2-5; size: NA; DNA: TGTGCCATCAGGGTGGGGACAACGCAAGAGACCCAGTACTTC; CDR3: CAIRVGTTQETQYF
D: NA; V: TRBV7-8; J: TRBJ2-3; size: NA; DNA: TGTGCCAGCAGCTTAGCCGGGAACCTTCGGACAGATACGCAGTATTTT; CDR3: CASSLAGNLRTDTQYF
D: TRBD1; V: TRBV4-2; J: TRBJ2-5; size: NA; DNA: TGTGCCAGCAGCCAAGGGACAGGGCGTCAAGAGACCCAGTACTTC; CDR3: CASSQGTGRQETQYF
D: NA; V: TRBV6-5; J: TRBJ2-3; size: once; DNA: TGTGCCAGCAGTCGGACAGTCACAGATACGCAGTATTTT; CDR3: CASSRTVTDTQYF
D: NA; V: TRBV14; J: TRBJ1-2; size: NA; DNA: TGTGCCAGCAGCCAAGGTTCGGGGCGGGGGGGCTACACCTTC; CDR3: CASSQGSGRGGYTF
D: NA; V: TRBV3-1/TRBV3-2; J: TRBJ1-1; size: NA; DNA: TGTGCCAGCAGCCAAGCGGGGAACACTGAAGCTTTCTTT; CDR3: CASSQAGNTEAFF
D: NA; V: TRBV5-5; J: TRBJ1-2; size: NA; DNA: TGTGCCAGCAGCTTACGCAGGGTCGGGGGCTACACCTTC; CDR3: CASSLRRVGGYTF
D: NA; V: TRBV4-3; J: TRBJ1-3; size: NA; DNA: TGCGCCAGCAGCCAAGGCGCACAGGGATTCTCTGGAAACACCATATATTTT; CDR3: CASSQGAQGFSGNTIYF
D: NA; V: TRBV6-4; J: TRBJ2-1; size: NA; DNA: TGTGCCAGCAGTGACTCTTTGGGCGGGCGTGAGCAGTTCTTC; CDR3: CASSDSLGGREQFF
D: TRBD2; V: TRBV7-9; J: TRBJ2-5; size: NA; DNA: TGTGCCAGCAGCTTAGTGGCTAGCGGACAAGAGACCCAGTACTTC; CDR3: CASSLVASGQETQYF